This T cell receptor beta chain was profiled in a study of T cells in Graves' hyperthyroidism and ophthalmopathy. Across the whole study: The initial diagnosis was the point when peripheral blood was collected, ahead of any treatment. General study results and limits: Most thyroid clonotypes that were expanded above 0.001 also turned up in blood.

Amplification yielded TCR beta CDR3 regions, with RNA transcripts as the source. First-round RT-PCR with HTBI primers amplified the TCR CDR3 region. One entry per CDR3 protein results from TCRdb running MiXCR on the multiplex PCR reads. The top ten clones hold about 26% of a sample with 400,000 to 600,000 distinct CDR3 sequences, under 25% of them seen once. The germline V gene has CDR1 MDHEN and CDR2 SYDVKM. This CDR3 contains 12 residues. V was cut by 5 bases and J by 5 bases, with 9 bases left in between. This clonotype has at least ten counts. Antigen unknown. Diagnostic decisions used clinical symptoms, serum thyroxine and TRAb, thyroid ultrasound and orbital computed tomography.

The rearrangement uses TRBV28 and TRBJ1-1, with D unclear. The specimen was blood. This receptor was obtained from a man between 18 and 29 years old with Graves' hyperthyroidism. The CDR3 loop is CASSRVWTEAFF. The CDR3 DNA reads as TGTGCCAGCAGTAGGGTGTGGACTGAAGCTTTCTTT.